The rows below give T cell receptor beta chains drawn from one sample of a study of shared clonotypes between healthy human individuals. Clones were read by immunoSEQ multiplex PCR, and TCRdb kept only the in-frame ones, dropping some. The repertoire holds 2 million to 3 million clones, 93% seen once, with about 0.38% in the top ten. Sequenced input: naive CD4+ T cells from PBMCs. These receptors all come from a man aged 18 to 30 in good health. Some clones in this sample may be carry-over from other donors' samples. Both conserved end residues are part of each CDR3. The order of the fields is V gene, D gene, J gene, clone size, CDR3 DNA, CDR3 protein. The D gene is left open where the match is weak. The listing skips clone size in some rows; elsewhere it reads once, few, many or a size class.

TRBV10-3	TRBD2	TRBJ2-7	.	TGTGCCATCAGTGAGGGGCTAGCGGGAGGAGGGCGCTCCTACGAGCAGTACTTC	CAISEGLAGGGRSYEQYF
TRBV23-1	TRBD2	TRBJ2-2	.	TGCGCCAGCAGTCTCCTAGCGGGGCAGGCGAACACCGGGGAGCTGTTTTTT	CASSLLAGQANTGELFF
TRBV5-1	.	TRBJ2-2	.	TGCGCCAGCAGCTTGGGGCCTACAGGGCCCACCGGGGAGCTGTTTTTT	CASSLGPTGPTGELFF
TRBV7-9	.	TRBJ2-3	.	TGTGCCAGCAGCTTAGCGGGAGTGGGGGATACGCAGTATTTT	CASSLAGVGDTQYF
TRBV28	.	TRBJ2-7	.	TGTGCCAGCAGCCTTCCCCGGGCGGCCTACGAGCAGTACTTC	CASSLPRAAYEQYF
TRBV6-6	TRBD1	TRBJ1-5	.	TGTGCCAGCAGCCGACAGGGGGAGCAGCCCCAGCATTTT	CASSRQGEQPQHF
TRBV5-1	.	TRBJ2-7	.	TGCGCCAGCAGCTTCAGTGGGAGCGCAGGCCAGGATCAGGACTTC	CASSFSGSAGQDQDF
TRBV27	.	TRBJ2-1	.	TGTGCCAGCGACAGGAGAGGACGTTACAATGAGCAGTTCTTC	CASDRRGRYNEQFF
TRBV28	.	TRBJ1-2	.	TGTGCCAGCAGTCCGCGGGACTTTTTATACGGCTACACCTTC	CASSPRDFLYGYTF
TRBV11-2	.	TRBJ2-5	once	TGTGCCAGCAGCCGGGGGTTTCGACGGGAGACCCAGTACTTC	CASSRGFRRETQYF